The 14 T cell receptor beta chains reported below all come from one sample, sequenced in a study of CD8 T cells in ankylosing spondylitis. Via MiXCR, TCRdb re-called the 5' RACE reads, giving one row per CDR3 protein. The data contain some 130,000 distinct CDR3 sequences, roughly 6.6% of them singletons. The sample comprised blood, either unsorted or a sorted T cell fraction (not recorded which). All receptors derive from a female donor with ankylosing spondylitis or in good health (not recorded which).

This clonotype has at least ten counts. The rearrangement uses TRBV5-1 and TRBJ1-2; D remains unclear. V dropped 0 bases and J dropped 8 bases, with 14 bases sitting between them. The germline V gene encodes CDR1 SGHRS and CDR2 YFSETQ. This CDR3 is built from 14 residues. The CDR3 sequence: CASSLDWPPVGYTF. CDR3 nucleotide sequence: TGCGCCAGCAGCTTGGATTGGCCCCCCGTCGGCTACACCTTC.

The table lists this clonotype with many counts. The V call is TRBV29-1, the J call TRBJ1-1; a possible D gene is TRBD1 (5 bases). V lost 3 bases and J lost 11, with 13 bases in between. Per germline, CDR1 SQVTM and CDR2 ANQGSEA. CDR3 length: 11 residues. This CDR3 is CSVEGKGRAFF. The CDR3 DNA follows: TGCAGCGTTGAGGGGAAGGGGAGGGCTTTCTTT.

This clonotype came up many times. The chain uses TRBV12-3 or TRBV12-4 and TRBJ1-1, with TRBD1 as a possible D gene (5 bases). CDR3 length: 16 amino acids. V shed 3 bases and J shed 4 bases, with 18 bases lying between them. The CDR3 region is CASSLSGGAFGTEAFF. CDR3 coding DNA: TGTGCCAGCAGTTTGAGCGGTGGGGCCTTTGGCACTGAAGCTTTCTTT.

The table lists this clonotype with many counts. This rearrangement joins TRBV3-1 to TRBJ1-3, with 10 bases matching TRBD1. Germline-derived CDR1 and CDR2 are LGHDT and YNNKEL (reference sequence). V lost 3 bases and J lost 4; bases outside the gene matches: 3. The CDR3 runs 15 residues. CDR3 loop: CASSQGTGVGNTIYF. CDR3 nucleotide sequence: TGTGCCAGCAGCCAGGGGACAGGGGTCGGAAACACCATATATTTT.

This clonotype was seen only once. The chain recombines TRBV20-1 with TRBJ1-1; 7 bases are a match to TRBD1. CDR3 size: 14 residues. The germline gives CDR1 DFQATT, CDR2 SNEGSKA (reference sequence). The V segment lost 2 bases and the J segment 0 bases; nucleotides outside the gene matches: 3. This CDR3 is CSARNGTVNTEAFF. CDR3 DNA: TGCAGTGCTAGAAACGGGACAGTGAACACTGAAGCTTTCTTT.

This clonotype showed up many times. The chain joins TRBV3-1 to TRBJ1-2; D is unclear. This CDR3 has 14 residues. V was shortened by 2 bases and J by 0 bases, with 7 bases between the two germline ends. The germline V gene encodes CDR1 LGHDT and CDR2 YNNKEL (reference sequence). CDR3 protein: CASSQPAPNYGYTF. The CDR3 nucleotides read TGTGCCAGCAGCCAACCGGCCCCTAACTATGGCTACACCTTC.

This rearrangement joins TRBV7-9 to TRBJ1-2; D is uncertain. V was clipped by 8 bases and J by 8 bases, with 21 bases between them. This CDR3 is 14 amino acids long. CDR1 SEHNR and CDR2 FQNEAQ come from the germline V gene (reference sequence). The CDR3 DNA sequence: TGTGCCAGCCGGCTCTTGGCGGGTCCCCTCGGCTACACCTTC. Its translation: CASRLLAGPLGYTF.

This clonotype appeared a few times. The rearrangement links TRBV2 to TRBJ1-4, with D possibly being TRBD1 (5 bases). The V gene's germline CDR1 is SNHLY and CDR2 FYNNEI. Between the trimmed V and J ends, which lost 7 bases and 5 bases, there was a span of 11 bases. This CDR3 region has 13 residues. The CDR3 loop reads CASIPSGNEKLFF. The CDR3 coding sequence is TGTGCCAGCATCCCGTCAGGGAATGAAAAACTGTTTTTT.

The sample holds many counts of this clonotype. The chain recombines TRBV5-1 with TRBJ1-4, with TRBD1 matching 7 bases. CDR1 SGHRS and CDR2 YFSETQ come from the germline V gene. V was pared by 4 bases and J by 0 bases, with 6 bases of the junction left unmatched. This CDR3 is built from 16 residues. CDR3 region: CASSPGTATTNEKLFF. The CDR3 DNA follows: TGCGCCAGCAGCCCGGGGACAGCCACAACTAATGAAAAACTGTTTTTT.

This clonotype was recorded many times. The chain has TRBV15 and TRBJ1-5; D ambiguous. The V gene's germline CDR1 is LNHNV and CDR2 YYDKDF (reference sequence). The CDR3 covers 17 residues. V lost 0 bases and J lost 0, with 12 bases in between. In DNA form, the CDR3 reads TGTGCCACCAGCAGAGATCACGGGTCTGTTAGCAATCAGCCCCAGCATTTT. Residues: CATSRDHGSVSNQPQHF.

In this sample, this clonotype turned up many times. This sequence joins TRBV20-1 and TRBJ1-1, with a weak D call TRBD1 (5 bases). The length of the CDR3 is 15 residues. Deletions cut 0 bases from V and 1 base from J, with 12 bases between. From germline, CDR1 is DFQATT and CDR2 SNEGSKA (reference sequence). CDR3 amino acids: CSARDPRQSNTEAFF. CDR3 nucleotide sequence: TGCAGTGCTAGAGATCCCCGACAGTCGAACACTGAAGCTTTCTTT.

This chain uses TRBV20-1 with TRBJ2-1; D possibly corresponds to TRBD2 (5 bases). Germline-derived CDR1 and CDR2 are DFQATT and SNEGSKA (reference sequence). This CDR3 has 14 residues. V shed 5 bases and J shed 1 base, with 12 bases lying between them. The CDR3 is CSARTRGSYNEQFF. The DNA of the CDR3 is TGCAGTGCTCGCACTAGAGGGTCCTACAATGAGCAGTTCTTC.

This clonotype has a count of ten or more. V gene TRBV6-1 combines with J gene TRBJ1-5, with D uncertain. The germline V gene has CDR1 MNHNS and CDR2 SASEGT. Between the trimmed V and J ends, which lost 0 bases and 0 bases, there was a span of 18 bases. This CDR3 has 19 amino acids. This chain's CDR3 is CASSEAAGLNTYSNQPQHF. CDR3 bases: TGTGCCAGCAGTGAAGCAGCCGGACTGAACACCTATAGCAATCAGCCCCAGCATTTT.

The V call is TRBV7-9, the J call TRBJ2-6, with TRBD1 matching over 7 bases. Germline V gene lookup returns CDR1 SEHNR and CDR2 FQNEAQ (reference sequence). The V gene end was trimmed by 2 bases and the J gene end by 0 bases; junction bases not matched to a gene: 1. This CDR3 is 16 amino acids long. CDR3 bases: TGTGCCAGCAGCTTAAGGACAGGCTCTGGGGCCAACGTCCTGACTTTC. Amino acid sequence: CASSLRTGSGANVLTF.